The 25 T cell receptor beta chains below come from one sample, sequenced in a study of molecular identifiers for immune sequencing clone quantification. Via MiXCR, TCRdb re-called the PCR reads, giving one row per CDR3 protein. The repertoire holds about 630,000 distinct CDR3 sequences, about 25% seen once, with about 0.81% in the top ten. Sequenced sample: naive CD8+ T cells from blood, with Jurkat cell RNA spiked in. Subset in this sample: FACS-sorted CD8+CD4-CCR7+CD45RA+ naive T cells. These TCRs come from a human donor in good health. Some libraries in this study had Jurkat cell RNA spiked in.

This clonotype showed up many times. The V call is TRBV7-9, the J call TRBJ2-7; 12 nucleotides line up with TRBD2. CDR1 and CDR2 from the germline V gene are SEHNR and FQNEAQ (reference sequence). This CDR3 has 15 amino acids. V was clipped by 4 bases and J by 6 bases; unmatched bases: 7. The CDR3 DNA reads TGTGCCAGCAGCTCCCGACTAGCGGGAGAAGGCGAGCAGTACTTC. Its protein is CASSSRLAGEGEQYF.

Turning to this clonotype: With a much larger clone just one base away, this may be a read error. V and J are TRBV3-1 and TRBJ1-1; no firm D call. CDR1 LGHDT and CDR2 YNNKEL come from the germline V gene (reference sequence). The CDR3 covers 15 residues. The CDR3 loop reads CASSQGGLTNAEAFF. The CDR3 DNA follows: TGTGCCAGCAGCCAAGGAGGATTGACGAACGCTGAAGCTTTCTTT.

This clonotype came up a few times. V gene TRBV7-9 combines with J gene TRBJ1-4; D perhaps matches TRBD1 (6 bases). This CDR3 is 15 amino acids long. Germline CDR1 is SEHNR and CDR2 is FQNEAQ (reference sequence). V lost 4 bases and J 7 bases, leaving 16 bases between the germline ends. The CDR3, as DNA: TGTGCCAGCAGCTCGTACAGGGATCGAGGTGAAAAACTGTTTTTT. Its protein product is CASSSYRDRGEKLFF.

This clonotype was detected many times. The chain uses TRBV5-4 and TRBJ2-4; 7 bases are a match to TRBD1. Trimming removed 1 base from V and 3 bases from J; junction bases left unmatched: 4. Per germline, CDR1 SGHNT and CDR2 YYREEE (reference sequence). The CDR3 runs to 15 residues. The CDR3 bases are TGTGCCAGCAGCTTGTTTCCAGGGGGCAAAAACATTCAGTACTTC. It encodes CASSLFPGGKNIQYF.

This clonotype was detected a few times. CDR3 bases: TGTGCCAGCAGCGCCGACGGGAGTGGTACAGATACGCAGTATTTT. Translating gives CASSADGSGTDTQYF. This chain connects TRBV9 to TRBJ2-3; a possible D gene is TRBD2 (6 bases). V was pared by 3 bases and J by 3 bases, with 14 bases between. Germline-derived CDR1 and CDR2 are SGDLS and YYNGEE. The CDR3 has 15 amino acids.

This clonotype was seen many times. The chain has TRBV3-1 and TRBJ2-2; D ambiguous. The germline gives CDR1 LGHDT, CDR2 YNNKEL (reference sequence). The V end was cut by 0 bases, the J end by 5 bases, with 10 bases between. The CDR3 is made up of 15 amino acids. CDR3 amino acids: CASSQDTSGTGELFF. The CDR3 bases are TGTGCCAGCAGCCAAGATACCAGTGGGACCGGGGAGCTGTTTTTT.

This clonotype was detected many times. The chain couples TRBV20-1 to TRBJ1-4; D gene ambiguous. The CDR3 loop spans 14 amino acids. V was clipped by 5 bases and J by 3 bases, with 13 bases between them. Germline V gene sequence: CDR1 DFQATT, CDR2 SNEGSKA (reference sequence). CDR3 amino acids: CSARPTTANEKLFF. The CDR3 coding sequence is TGCAGTGCTCGGCCTACAACGGCTAATGAAAAACTGTTTTTT.

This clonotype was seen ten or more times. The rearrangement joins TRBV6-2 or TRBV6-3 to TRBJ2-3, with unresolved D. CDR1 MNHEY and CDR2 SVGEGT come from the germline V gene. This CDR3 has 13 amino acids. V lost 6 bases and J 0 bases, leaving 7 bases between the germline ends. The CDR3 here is CASRPTSTDTQYF. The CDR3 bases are TGTGCCAGCAGGCCGACTAGCACAGATACGCAGTATTTT.

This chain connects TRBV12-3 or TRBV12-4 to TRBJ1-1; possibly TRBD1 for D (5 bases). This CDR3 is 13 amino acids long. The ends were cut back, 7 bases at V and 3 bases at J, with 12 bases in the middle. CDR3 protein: CASNMTVDTEAFF. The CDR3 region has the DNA TGTGCCAGCAATATGACAGTGGACACTGAAGCTTTCTTT.

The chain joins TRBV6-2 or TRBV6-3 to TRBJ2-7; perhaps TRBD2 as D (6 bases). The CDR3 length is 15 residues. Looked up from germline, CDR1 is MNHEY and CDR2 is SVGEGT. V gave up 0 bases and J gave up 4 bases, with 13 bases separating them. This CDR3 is CASSYSNWAGYEQYF. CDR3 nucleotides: TGTGCCAGCAGTTACTCGAATTGGGCGGGGTACGAGCAGTACTTC.

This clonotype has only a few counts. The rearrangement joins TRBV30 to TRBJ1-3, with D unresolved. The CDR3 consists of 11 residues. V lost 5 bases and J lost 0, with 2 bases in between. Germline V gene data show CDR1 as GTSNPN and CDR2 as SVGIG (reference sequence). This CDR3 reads CAWFSGNTIYF. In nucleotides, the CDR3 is TGTGCCTGGTTCTCTGGAAACACCATATATTTT.

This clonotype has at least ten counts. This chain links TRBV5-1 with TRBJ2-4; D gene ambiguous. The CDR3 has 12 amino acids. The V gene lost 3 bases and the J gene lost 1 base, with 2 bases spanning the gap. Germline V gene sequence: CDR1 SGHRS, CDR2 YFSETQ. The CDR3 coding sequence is TGCGCCAGCAGCTCGGCCAAAAACATTCAGTACTTC. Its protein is CASSSAKNIQYF.

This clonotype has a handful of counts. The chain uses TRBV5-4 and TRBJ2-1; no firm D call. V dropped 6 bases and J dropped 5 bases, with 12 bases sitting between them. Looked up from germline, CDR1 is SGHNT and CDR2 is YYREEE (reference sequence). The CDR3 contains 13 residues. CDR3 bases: TGTGCCAGCACCACCGGGTTCGACAATGAGCAGTTCTTC. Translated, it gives CASTTGFDNEQFF. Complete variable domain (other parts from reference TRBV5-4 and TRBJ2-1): ETGVTQSPTHLIKTRGQQVTLRCSSQSGHNTVSWYQQALGQGPQFIFQYYREEENGRGNFPPRFSGLQFPNYSSELNVNALELDDSALYLCASTTGFDNEQFFGPGTRLTVL.

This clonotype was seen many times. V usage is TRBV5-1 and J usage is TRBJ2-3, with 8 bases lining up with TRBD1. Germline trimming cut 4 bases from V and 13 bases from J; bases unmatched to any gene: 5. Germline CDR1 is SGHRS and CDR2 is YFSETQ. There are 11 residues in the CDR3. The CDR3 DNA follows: TGCGCCAGCAGCCAGACAGGGGAGGAGTATTTT. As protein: CASSQTGEEYF.

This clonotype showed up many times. The CDR3: CSTQREWSDTQYF. In nucleotides, the CDR3 is TGCAGTACCCAGCGGGAATGGTCAGATACGCAGTATTTT. V gene TRBV20-1 combines with J gene TRBJ2-3, with 7 bases aligning to TRBD2. Trimming removed 8 bases from V and 4 bases from J; junction bases left unmatched: 9. The CDR3 has 13 residues. Germline assignment: CDR1 DFQATT and CDR2 SNEGSKA (reference sequence).

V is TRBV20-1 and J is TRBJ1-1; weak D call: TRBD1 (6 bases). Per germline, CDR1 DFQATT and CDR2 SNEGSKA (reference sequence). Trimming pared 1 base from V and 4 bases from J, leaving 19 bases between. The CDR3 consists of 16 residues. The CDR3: CSARAPVRGRFTEAFF. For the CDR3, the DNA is TGCAGTGCTAGAGCGCCCGTGCGGGGGCGCTTCACTGAAGCTTTCTTT.

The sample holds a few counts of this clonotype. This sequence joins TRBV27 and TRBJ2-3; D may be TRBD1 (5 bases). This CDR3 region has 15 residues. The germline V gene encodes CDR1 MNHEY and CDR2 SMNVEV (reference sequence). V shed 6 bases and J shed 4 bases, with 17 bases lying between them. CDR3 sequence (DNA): TGTGCCAGCAGACTCACTTCAGGGTATCCAGATACGCAGTATTTT. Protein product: CASRLTSGYPDTQYF.

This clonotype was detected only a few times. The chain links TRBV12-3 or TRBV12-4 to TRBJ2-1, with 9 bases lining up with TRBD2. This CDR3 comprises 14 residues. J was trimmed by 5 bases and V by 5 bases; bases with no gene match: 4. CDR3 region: CASSNSGSNNEQFF. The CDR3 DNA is TGTGCCAGCAGTAATAGCGGGAGTAACAATGAGCAGTTCTTC.

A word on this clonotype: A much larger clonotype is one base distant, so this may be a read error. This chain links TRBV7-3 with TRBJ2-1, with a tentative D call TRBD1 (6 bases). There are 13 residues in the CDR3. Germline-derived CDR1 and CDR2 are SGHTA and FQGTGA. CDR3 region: CAGSFTGTGEQFF. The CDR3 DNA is TGTGCCGGCAGCTTTACAGGGACGGGTGAGCAGTTCTTC.

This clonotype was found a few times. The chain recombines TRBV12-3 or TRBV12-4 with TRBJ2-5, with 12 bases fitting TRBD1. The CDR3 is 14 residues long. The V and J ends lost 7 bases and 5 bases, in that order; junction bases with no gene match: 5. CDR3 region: CASIRDRGHETQYF. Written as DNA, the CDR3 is TGTGCCAGCATCCGGGACAGGGGGCACGAGACCCAGTACTTC.

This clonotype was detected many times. The DNA for the CDR3 is TGCAGCGTCAGCGGAGGAGGGCACAATGAGCAGTTCTTC. Protein product: CSVSGGGHNEQFF. This chain connects TRBV29-1 to TRBJ2-1, with D maybe TRBD2 (6 bases). In germline, CDR1 is SQVTM, CDR2 ANQGSEA. With 6 bases removed from V and 5 bases from J, the gap between germline ends came to 14 bases. The CDR3 is made up of 13 amino acids.

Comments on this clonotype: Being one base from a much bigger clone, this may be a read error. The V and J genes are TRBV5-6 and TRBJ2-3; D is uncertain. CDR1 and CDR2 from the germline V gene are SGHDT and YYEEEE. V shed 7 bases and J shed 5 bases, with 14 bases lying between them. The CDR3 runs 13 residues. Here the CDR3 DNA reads TGTGCCAGCGGCTCCCTGTCACGAGATACGCAGTATTTT. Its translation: CASGSLSRDTQYF.

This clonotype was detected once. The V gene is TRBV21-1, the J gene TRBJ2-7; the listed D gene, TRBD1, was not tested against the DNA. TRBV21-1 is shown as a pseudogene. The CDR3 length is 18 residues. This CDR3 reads CASSKAFRPGEHSYYQYF. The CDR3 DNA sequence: TGTGCCAGCAGCAAAGCCTTTCGCCCGGGAGAGCACTCCTACTATCAGTACTTC.

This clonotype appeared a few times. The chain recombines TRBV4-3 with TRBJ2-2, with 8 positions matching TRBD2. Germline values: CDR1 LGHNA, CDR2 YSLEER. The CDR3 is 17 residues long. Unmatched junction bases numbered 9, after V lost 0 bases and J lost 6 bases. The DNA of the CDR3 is TGCGCCAGCAGCCAAGATTGGGGACGGGGGGGCCCCGGGGAGCTGTTTTTT. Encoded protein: CASSQDWGRGGPGELFF.

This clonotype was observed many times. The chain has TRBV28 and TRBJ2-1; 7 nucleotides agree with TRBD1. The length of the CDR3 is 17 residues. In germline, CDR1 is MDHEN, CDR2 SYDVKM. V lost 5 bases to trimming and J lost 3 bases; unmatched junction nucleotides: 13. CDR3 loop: CASSPTLDRSNYNEQFF. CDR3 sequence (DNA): TGTGCCAGCAGTCCCACCCTGGACAGGAGTAACTACAATGAGCAGTTCTTC.